This TCR beta chain is from a study of T-cell reconstitution after alpha-beta-depleted transplantation in children. General observations from the study: Hyperexpanded clones declined; after one year, newly produced T cells mostly supplied diversity.

Worth noting for this clonotype: The antigen remains unidentified.

V shed 3 bases and J 0 bases; nucleotides not matched to a gene: 6. Germline V gene sequence: CDR1 SEHNR, CDR2 FQNEAQ (reference sequence). The CDR3 length is 17 residues. Preparation of the TCRbeta library was carried out with unique molecular identifiers. Using its own MiXCR run on the PCR reads, TCRdb lists one record per CDR3 protein. This sample has fewer than 700,000 distinct CDR3 sequences, with over 10% found just once. The clonotype comes from a male patient aged 10 to 17 who had a stem cell transplant for acute myeloid leukemia, so the T cells may come from the graft donor. The chain uses TRBV7-9 and TRBJ2-7; 12 bases map to TRBD2. This material consisted of PBMCs, mostly from graft donor cells, taken 360 days after TCRalphabeta/CD19-depleted stem cell transplant. CDR3 sequence reads: CASSFPASGGVSYEQYF. The CDR3 region has the DNA TGTGCCAGCAGCTTTCCCGCTAGCGGGGGGGTCTCCTACGAGCAGTACTTC.